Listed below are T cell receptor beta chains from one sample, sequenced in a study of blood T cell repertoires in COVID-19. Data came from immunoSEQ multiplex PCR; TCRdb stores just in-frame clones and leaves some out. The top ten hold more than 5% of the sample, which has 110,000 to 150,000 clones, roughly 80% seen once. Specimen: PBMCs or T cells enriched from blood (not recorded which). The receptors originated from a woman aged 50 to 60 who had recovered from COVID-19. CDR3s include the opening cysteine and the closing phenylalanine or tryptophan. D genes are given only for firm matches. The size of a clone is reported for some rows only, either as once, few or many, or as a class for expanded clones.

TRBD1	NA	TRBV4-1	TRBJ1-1	CASSQNPTGVTEAFF	TGCGCCAGCAGCCAGAACCCGACAGGGGTCACTGAAGCTTTCTTT
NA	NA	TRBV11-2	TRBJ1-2	CASSPPGSLSAYGYTF	TGTGCCAGCAGCCCCCCCGGGTCACTTTCCGCGTATGGCTACACCTTC
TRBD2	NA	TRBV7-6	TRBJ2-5	CASSYSGGKETQYF	TGTGCCAGCAGTTATAGCGGGGGGAAAGAGACCCAGTACTTC
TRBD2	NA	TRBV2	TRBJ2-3	CASSRLAGSSDTQYF	TGTGCCAGCAGCCGACTAGCGGGAAGTTCGGATACGCAGTATTTT
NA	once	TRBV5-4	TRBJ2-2	CASSLDLANTGELFF	TGTGCCAGCAGCTTGGATCTAGCTAACACCGGGGAGCTGTTTTTT
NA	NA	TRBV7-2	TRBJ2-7	CASSHGSYEQYF	TGTGCCAGCAGCCACGGCTCCTACGAGCAGTACTTC
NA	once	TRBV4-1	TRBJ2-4	CASKVTVLAKNIQYF	TGCGCCAGCAAGGTGACAGTACTCGCCAAAAACATTCAGTACTTC
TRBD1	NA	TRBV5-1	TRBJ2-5	CASSWGDREETQYF	TGCGCCAGCAGCTGGGGGGACAGGGAAGAGACCCAGTACTTC
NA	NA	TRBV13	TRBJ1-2	CASRSMGVSNYGYTF	TGTGCCAGCAGGTCAATGGGCGTATCTAACTATGGCTACACCTTC
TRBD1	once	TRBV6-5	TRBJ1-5	CASSPGTGINQPQHF	TGTGCCAGCAGCCCCGGGACAGGCATTAATCAGCCCCAGCATTTT
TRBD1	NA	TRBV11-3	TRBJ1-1	CASSLNRGNTEAFF	TGTGCCAGCAGCCTCAACAGGGGAAACACTGAAGCTTTCTTT
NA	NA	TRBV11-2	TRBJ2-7	CASSPSGYEQYF	TGTGCCAGCAGCCCGAGTGGCTACGAGCAGTACTTC
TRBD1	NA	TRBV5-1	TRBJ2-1	CASSSGQGDVYNEQFF	TGCGCCAGCAGCTCGGGACAGGGGGACGTCTACAATGAGCAGTTCTTC
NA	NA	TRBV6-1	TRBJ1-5	CASSEPPGNNQPQHF	TGTGCCAGCAGTGAACCTCCAGGGAACAATCAGCCCCAGCATTTT
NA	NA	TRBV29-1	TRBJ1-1	CSVSGAGNTEAFF	TGCAGCGTTTCAGGGGCGGGGAACACTGAAGCTTTCTTT
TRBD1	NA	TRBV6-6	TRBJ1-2	CASRTGGDGGYTF	TGTGCCAGCAGGACAGGGGGCGACGGTGGCTACACCTTC
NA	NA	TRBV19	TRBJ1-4	CASSIDLDEKLFF	TGTGCCAGTAGTATAGATTTAGATGAAAAACTGTTTTTT
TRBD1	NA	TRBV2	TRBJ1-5	CASTLTPQGSNQPQHF	TGTGCCAGCACCCTAACCCCACAGGGGAGCAATCAGCCCCAGCATTTT
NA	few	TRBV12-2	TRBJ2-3	CASRLSAGSLKLAGTNTQYF	TGTGCAAGTCGCTTGTCGGCTGGCAGCCTAAAACTAGCGGGGACAAATACGCAGTATTTT
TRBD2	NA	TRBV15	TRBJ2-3	CATSSSGGPRNKDTQYF	TGTGCCACCAGCAGCAGCGGGGGCCCTCGTAACAAAGATACGCAGTATTTT
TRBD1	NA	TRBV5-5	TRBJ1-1	CASSFGTILTGGAFF	TGTGCCAGCAGCTTCGGAACCATTTTGACAGGGGGTGCTTTCTTT
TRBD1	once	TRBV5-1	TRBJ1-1	CASSFGTGSTEAFF	TGCGCCAGCAGCTTTGGGACAGGTAGCACTGAAGCTTTCTTT
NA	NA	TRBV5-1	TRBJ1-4	CASSPGSEGGTEKLFF	TGCGCCAGCAGCCCGGGTAGCGAGGGCGGGACTGAAAAACTGTTTTTT
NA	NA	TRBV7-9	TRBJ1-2	CASSLVSRPGAGYTF	TGTGCCAGCAGCTTAGTGTCCAGGCCGGGAGCGGGCTACACCTTC
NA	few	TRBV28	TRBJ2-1	CASSSPDLAFAYNEQFF	TGTGCCAGCAGTTCCCCTGATCTAGCTTTCGCCTACAATGAGCAGTTCTTC
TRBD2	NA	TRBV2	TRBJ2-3	CASRRTSGGNTDTQYF	TGTGCCAGCAGGCGGACTAGCGGGGGGAACACAGATACGCAGTATTTT
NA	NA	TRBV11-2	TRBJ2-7	CASSLPGSPYEQYF	TGTGCCAGCAGCTTACCCGGGTCCCCCTACGAGCAGTACTTC
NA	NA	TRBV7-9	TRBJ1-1	CASSLSTRGGEGKTEAFF	TGTGCCAGCAGCTTATCGACGCGGGGGGGGGAGGGGAAAACTGAAGCTTTCTTT
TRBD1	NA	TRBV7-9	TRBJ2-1	CASNSFDRDEQFF	TGTGCCAGCAACTCATTCGACAGGGATGAGCAGTTCTTC
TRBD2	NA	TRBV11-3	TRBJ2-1	CASSLDLGGGGNEQFF	TGTGCCAGCAGCTTAGATCTCGGGGGGGGCGGTAATGAGCAGTTCTTC
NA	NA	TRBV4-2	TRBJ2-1	CASSQERLNEQFF	TGTGCCAGCAGCCAAGAGAGGTTAAATGAGCAGTTCTTC
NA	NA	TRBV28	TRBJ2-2	CASSPGGQGGAGELFF	TGTGCCAGCAGTCCCGGTGGACAGGGAGGGGCCGGGGAGCTGTTTTTT
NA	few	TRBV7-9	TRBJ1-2	CASSLSGAHLSDYGYTF	TGTGCCAGCAGCTTATCAGGGGCCCATCTCTCGGACTATGGCTACACCTTC
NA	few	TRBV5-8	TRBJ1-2	CASSWPLDGYTF	TGTGCCAGCAGCTGGCCCCTGGATGGCTACACCTTC
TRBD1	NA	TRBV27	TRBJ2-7	CASSFLPDRAYEQYF	TGTGCCAGCAGTTTTTTGCCGGACAGGGCCTACGAGCAGTACTTC
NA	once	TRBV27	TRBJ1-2	CASSLFGGTAGYTF	TGTGCCAGCAGTTTATTCGGGGGAACGGCTGGCTACACCTTC
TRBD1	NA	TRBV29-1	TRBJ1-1	CSVRHQGVAAEAFF	TGCAGCGTTCGTCATCAGGGGGTTGCAGCTGAAGCTTTCTTT
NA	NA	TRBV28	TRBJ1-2	CASSLLAGGPGNYGYTF	TGTGCCAGCAGTTTGTTGGCAGGAGGGCCGGGGAACTATGGCTACACCTTC
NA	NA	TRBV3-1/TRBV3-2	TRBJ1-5	CASSQDPSGGQPQHF	TGTGCCAGCAGCCAAGATCCCTCAGGAGGTCAGCCCCAGCATTTT
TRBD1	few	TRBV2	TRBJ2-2	CASSRQGHGELFF	TGTGCCAGCAGTCGACAGGGGCACGGGGAGCTGTTTTTT
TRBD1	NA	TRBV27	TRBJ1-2	CASSLSATGFYGYTF	TGTGCCAGCAGTTTAAGCGCGACAGGGTTCTATGGCTACACCTTC
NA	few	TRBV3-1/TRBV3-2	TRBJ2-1	CASSQDPRRQDYFNEQFF	TGTGCCAGCAGCCAAGATCCGAGACGACAGGATTACTTCAATGAGCAGTTCTTC
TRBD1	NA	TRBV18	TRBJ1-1	CASSPLDRGGDTEAFF	TGTGCCAGCTCACCACTGGACAGGGGTGGTGACACTGAAGCTTTCTTT
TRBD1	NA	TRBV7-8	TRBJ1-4	CASSPGQGPGDEKLFF	TGTGCCAGCAGCCCAGGACAGGGGCCTGGGGATGAAAAACTGTTTTTT
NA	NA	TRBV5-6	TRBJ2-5	CASSLQTRETQYF	TGTGCCAGCAGCTTGCAGACTCGGGAGACCCAGTACTTC